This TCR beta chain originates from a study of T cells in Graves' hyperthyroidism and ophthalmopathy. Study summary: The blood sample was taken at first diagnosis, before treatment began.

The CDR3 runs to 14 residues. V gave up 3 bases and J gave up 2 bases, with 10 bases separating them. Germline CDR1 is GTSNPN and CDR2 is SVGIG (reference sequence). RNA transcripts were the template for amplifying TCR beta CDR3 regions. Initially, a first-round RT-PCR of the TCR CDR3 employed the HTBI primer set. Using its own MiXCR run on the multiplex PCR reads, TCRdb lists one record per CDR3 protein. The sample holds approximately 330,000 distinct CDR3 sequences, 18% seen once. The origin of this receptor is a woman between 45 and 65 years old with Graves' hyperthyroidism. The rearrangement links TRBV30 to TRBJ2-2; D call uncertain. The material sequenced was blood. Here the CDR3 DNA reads TGTGCCTGGAGGGCAGGCTTTAACACCGGGGAGCTGTTTTTT. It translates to CAWRAGFNTGELFF.